A single sample gave rise to the 28 T cell receptor beta chains below, sequenced in a study of shared clonotypes between healthy human individuals. Assay: immunoSEQ multiplex PCR; the TCRdb copy retains only in-frame clones and omits some. The sample has a few million clones; just over 90% are singletons. The sequencing input was naive CD4+ T cells from PBMCs. Specified subset: CD45RA+ positively selected. Receptors originate from a man younger than 30 in good health. Some clones in this sample may be carry-over from other donors' samples.

The rearrangement joins TRBV7-2 to TRBJ2-3; D not resolved. The CDR3 sequence is 15 residues long. CDR1 is SGHTA, CDR2 FQGNSA, per germline. The V and J ends lost 3 bases and 1 base respectively, with 11 bases between them. CDR3: CASSFTGIGTDTQYF. The CDR3 bases are TGTGCCAGCAGCTTCACCGGTATCGGCACAGATACGCAGTATTTT.

CDR3 nucleotide sequence: TGTGCCAGCAGCCCGGGACATAGGGGATGGGACACTGAAGCTTTCTTT. This sequence encodes CASSPGHRGWDTEAFF. The chain links TRBV2 to TRBJ1-1, with D possibly being TRBD1 (6 bases). The CDR3 contains 16 residues. CDR1 SNHLY and CDR2 FYNNEI come from the germline V gene. Trimming stripped 6 bases from V and 3 bases from J, with 20 bases between.

The CDR3 sequence is CASSQGGASSYNEQFF. CDR3 DNA sequence: TGCGCCAGCAGCCAGGGAGGGGCGAGCTCCTACAATGAGCAGTTCTTC. This chain joins TRBV4-3 and TRBJ2-1, with 7 bases matching TRBD2. The V and J ends lost 3 bases and 0 bases, in that order; junction bases with no gene match: 5. This CDR3 spans 16 amino acids. Germline CDR1 and CDR2: LGHNA and YSLEER.

This chain joins TRBV7-3 and TRBJ2-5; no reliable D call. V was pared by 2 bases and J by 0 bases, with 10 bases between. Per the germline V gene, CDR1 is SGHTA and CDR2 is FQGTGA. The CDR3 is 15 amino acids. The CDR3: CASSLFVGNQETQYF. CDR3 nucleotide sequence: TGTGCCAGCAGCTTATTTGTCGGTAACCAAGAGACCCAGTACTTC.

The chain carries TRBV30 and TRBJ1-2; D unclear. Germline values: CDR1 GTSNPN, CDR2 SVGIG (reference sequence). Trimming removed 5 bases at V and 6 bases at J, with 13 bases between. CDR3 length equals 12 residues. The chain's CDR3 is CAWFLGQNGYTF. CDR3 DNA sequence: TGTGCCTGGTTCCTCGGGCAGAATGGCTACACCTTC.

As for this clone: The sample has other DNA sequences that encode this CDR3 too. The CDR3 loop reads CASSERTENQPQHF. The CDR3 DNA reads as TGTGCCAGCAGTGAGCGGACAGAAAATCAGCCCCAGCATTTT. The genes are TRBV2 and TRBJ1-5; maybe TRBD1 (6 bases). The CDR3 has 14 amino acids. Germline loops: CDR1 SNHLY, CDR2 FYNNEI. V was clipped by 3 bases and J by 4 bases, with 10 bases between them.

CDR3 sequence (DNA): TGCGCCAGCAGCTTGCACAGAGAGCCTGGAAACACCATATATTTT. It codes for CASSLHREPGNTIYF. The chain carries TRBV5-1 and TRBJ1-3; D remains ambiguous. V was pared by 1 base and J by 2 bases, with 10 bases between. Per germline, CDR1 SGHRS and CDR2 YFSETQ. This CDR3 region has 15 residues.

As concerns this clone: Distinct nucleotide sequences in the sample also encode this CDR3. V gene TRBV5-4 combines with J gene TRBJ1-5; the match to TRBD1 covers 8 bases. The CDR3 length is 15 residues. The junction had 4 bases not matched to a gene; V was cut back by 4 bases and J by 1 base. The germline V gene encodes CDR1 SGHNT and CDR2 YYREEE (reference sequence). CDR3: CASSLGTGSNQPQHF. The CDR3 DNA reads as TGTGCCAGCAGCCTAGGGACAGGCAGCAATCAGCCCCAGCATTTT.

In its sample, this clone was seen a few times. The CDR3 bases are TGTGCCAGCAGCCCCACCTTGGGGTACCAGCCCCAGCATTTT. Encoded protein: CASSPTLGYQPQHF. V usage is TRBV4-2 and J usage is TRBJ1-5; D gene ambiguous. Germline CDR1 LGHNA, CDR2 YNFKEQ. Trimming cost V 4 bases and J 7 bases, with 14 bases left between them. The CDR3 consists of 14 residues.

The chain recombines TRBV7-3 with TRBJ1-2; D not resolved. This CDR3 region has 13 residues. Per germline, CDR1 SGHTA and CDR2 FQGTGA. Trimming shortened V by 0 bases and J by 2 bases, and 4 bases separated the two germline ends. The CDR3 DNA reads TGTGCCAGCAGCTTAACCCCGAACTATGGCTACACCTTC. Residues: CASSLTPNYGYTF.

V and J are TRBV15 and TRBJ1-2; no definite D call. The CDR3 is 15 amino acids. V was trimmed by 0 bases and J by 5 bases, leaving 13 bases between them. CDR1 is LNHNV, CDR2 YYDKDF, per germline (reference sequence). CDR3 coding DNA: TGTGCCACCAGCAGAGATCAGGTCGGGTCGTATGGCTACACCTTC. Its protein is CATSRDQVGSYGYTF.

The rearrangement links TRBV19 to TRBJ1-1; D may be TRBD1 (6 bases). V lost 6 bases and J 0 bases, leaving 8 bases between the germline ends. The CDR3 contains 13 residues. Germline V lookup: CDR1 LNHDA, CDR2 SQIVND (reference sequence). The chain's CDR3 is CASRDSLNTEAFF. CDR3 sequence (DNA): TGTGCCAGTAGGGACAGTCTGAACACTGAAGCTTTCTTT.

J is TRBJ2-7 and V is TRBV5-5; D is ambiguous. From germline, CDR1 is SGHKS and CDR2 YYEKEE (reference sequence). The CDR3 loop spans 12 amino acids. Trimming pared 4 bases from V and 7 bases from J, leaving 12 bases between. The CDR3 nucleotides are TGTGCCAGCAGCGTCTCGCTGTGGGAGCAGTACTTC. Translated, it gives CASSVSLWEQYF. The variable domain in full, completed from reference TRBV5-5 and TRBJ2-7, reads DAGVTQSPTHLIKTRGQQVTLRCSPISGHKSVSWYQQVLGQGPQFIFQYYEKEERGRGNFPDRFSARQFPNYSSELNVNALLLGDSALYLCASSVSLWEQYFGPGTRLTVT.

CDR3 amino acids: CASSTRASELADTQYF. The CDR3 coding sequence is TGCGCCAGCAGTACCCGGGCTAGCGAGTTAGCAGATACGCAGTATTTT. The chain carries TRBV5-1 and TRBJ2-3; D is perhaps TRBD2 (6 bases). CDR1 and CDR2 (germline): SGHRS, YFSETQ. The germline V and J ends were trimmed by 5 bases and 4 bases, with 20 bases remaining between them. The CDR3 runs to 16 residues.

This CDR3 reads CASSPLGYQETQYF. In nucleotides, the CDR3 is TGTGCCAGCAGCCCCCTGGGATACCAAGAGACCCAGTACTTC. V usage is TRBV4-2 and J usage is TRBJ2-5; D gene uncertain. V lost 4 bases to trimming and J lost 0 bases, with 9 bases between them. The CDR3 is made up of 14 amino acids. In germline, CDR1 is LGHNA, CDR2 YNFKEQ.

The chain uses TRBV5-1 and TRBJ1-4; D is unclear. The CDR3 runs to 14 residues. V lost 1 base and J 4 bases, leaving 8 bases between the germline ends. Looked up from germline, CDR1 is SGHRS and CDR2 is YFSETQ. The chain's CDR3 is CASSLSTLNEKLFF. CDR3 DNA sequence: TGCGCCAGCAGCTTGAGCACCCTTAATGAAAAACTGTTTTTT. Looking up the rest from reference TRBV5-1 and TRBJ1-4 gives the full variable domain: KAGVTQTPRYLIKTRGQQVTLSCSPISGHRSVSWYQQTPGQGLQFLFEYFSETQRNKGNFPGRFSGRQFSNSRSEMNVSTLELGDSALYLCASSLSTLNEKLFFGSGTQLSVL.

The chain uses TRBV4-2 and TRBJ2-2, with D perhaps assigned TRBD1 or TRBD2 (5 bases each). The CDR3 is made up of 15 amino acids. V lost 2 bases, J lost 6 bases, and 13 bases lay in between. Germline CDR1 LGHNA, CDR2 YNFKEQ. The CDR3 loop reads CASSQSGTPPGELFF. CDR3 DNA: TGTGCCAGCAGCCAATCCGGGACCCCTCCCGGGGAGCTGTTTTTT.

This chain connects TRBV5-4 to TRBJ2-7; tentatively, D is TRBD1 (7 bases). The CDR3 totals 15 residues. The germline V gene encodes CDR1 SGHNT and CDR2 YYREEE (reference sequence). The V gene lost 4 bases and the J gene lost 2 bases, with 16 bases spanning the gap. The CDR3 nucleotides are TGTGCCAGCAGCGAGGGGGCTGGGGGGACCTACGAGCAGTACTTC. This translates into CASSEGAGGTYEQYF.

This clone was recorded a few times. V gene TRBV27 combines with J gene TRBJ2-1; D unresolved. Germline values: CDR1 MNHEY, CDR2 SMNVEV (reference sequence). The germline V and J ends were trimmed by 2 bases and 6 bases, with 8 bases remaining between them. This CDR3 contains 13 residues. The CDR3 protein is CASSLGSPNEQFF. The CDR3 DNA follows: TGTGCCAGCAGTTTAGGCAGTCCCAATGAGCAGTTCTTC.

V and J are TRBV18 and TRBJ1-5, with 8 bases lining up with TRBD1. Per the germline V gene, CDR1 is KGHSH and CDR2 is LQKENI. V shed 3 bases, J shed 7 bases, and the junction held 8 bases outside the gene matches. The CDR3 covers 15 residues. In DNA form, the CDR3 reads TGTGCCAGCTCACCTGGACAGGGTGGAGGACAGCCCCAGCATTTT. The encoded protein is CASSPGQGGGQPQHF.

The V gene is TRBV2, the J gene TRBJ2-1; 10 nucleotides agree with TRBD2. The V and J ends lost 0 bases and 7 bases, in that order; junction bases with no gene match: 6. CDR1 and CDR2 from the germline V gene are SNHLY and FYNNEI. The CDR3 totals 16 residues. The CDR3 bases are TGTGCCAGCAGTGAAGCGAGGACTAGCGGAGGGAATGAGCAGTTCTTC. Encoded protein: CASSEARTSGGNEQFF.

As DNA, the CDR3 is TGCGCCAGCAAAGGGGACACAGGGGCCACTGAAGCTTTCTTT. Its protein product is CASKGDTGATEAFF. The chain recombines TRBV5-1 with TRBJ1-1; 7 bases fit TRBD1. CDR3 length: 14 residues. V shed 6 bases, J shed 4 bases, and the junction held 9 bases outside the gene matches. The germline V gene has CDR1 SGHRS and CDR2 YFSETQ.

A note on this clone: Other DNA sequences of this sample code for an identical CDR3. The chain carries TRBV18 and TRBJ2-5, with D perhaps matching TRBD1 (5 bases). With 1 base removed from V and 5 bases from J, the gap between germline ends came to 5 bases. Germline V lookup: CDR1 KGHSH, CDR2 LQKENI. This CDR3 region has 12 residues. CDR3 coding DNA: TGTGCCAGCTCACCACAGGGGGAGACCCAGTACTTC. This gives the protein CASSPQGETQYF.

The CDR3 sequence: CASSIGWDGSYEQYF. The CDR3 DNA reads TGTGCCAGTAGTATAGGTTGGGACGGTTCCTACGAGCAGTACTTC. V gene TRBV19 combines with J gene TRBJ2-7, with D tentatively TRBD1 or TRBD2 (5 bases each). V was pared by 1 base and J by 1 base, with 11 bases between. The germline gives CDR1 LNHDA, CDR2 SQIVND (reference sequence). This CDR3 spans 15 amino acids.

CDR3 sequence: CASSTRTSGGTYNEQFF. CDR3 nucleotide sequence: TGTGCCAGTAGTACCCGGACTAGCGGAGGGACCTACAATGAGCAGTTCTTC. V and J are TRBV19 and TRBJ2-1; TRBD2 aligns across 10 bases. Germline values: CDR1 LNHDA, CDR2 SQIVND (reference sequence). The trim removed 4 bases at V and 2 bases at J, leaving 8 bases unmatched. This CDR3 region has 17 residues.

The chain is built from TRBV9 and TRBJ2-7, with a weak D call TRBD1 (5 bases). V was trimmed by 0 bases and J by 6 bases, leaving 16 bases between them. Germline V gives CDR1 SGDLS, CDR2 YYNGEE. The CDR3 totals 15 residues. In DNA, the CDR3 is TGTGCCAGCAGCGTAGATGGGCAGGGAAGGGGCGAGCAGTACTTC. Protein: CASSVDGQGRGEQYF.

V gene TRBV11-2 combines with J gene TRBJ2-5; no clear D gene. The CDR3 consists of 14 residues. V shed 0 bases and J shed 5 bases, with 10 bases lying between them. From germline, CDR1 is SGHAT and CDR2 FQNNGV. The CDR3 region has the DNA TGTGCCAGCAGCTTAGATCTGTTTGGGGAGACCCAGTACTTC. Residues: CASSLDLFGETQYF.

This chain joins TRBV7-9 and TRBJ2-2; 9 nucleotides agree with TRBD1. V shed 6 bases, J shed 2 bases, and the junction held 4 bases outside the gene matches. CDR3 length: 15 residues. From germline, CDR1 is SEHNR and CDR2 FQNEAQ (reference sequence). The CDR3 protein is CASRRTGANTGELFF. Here the CDR3 DNA reads TGTGCCAGCAGGCGGACAGGGGCCAACACCGGGGAGCTGTTTTTT.